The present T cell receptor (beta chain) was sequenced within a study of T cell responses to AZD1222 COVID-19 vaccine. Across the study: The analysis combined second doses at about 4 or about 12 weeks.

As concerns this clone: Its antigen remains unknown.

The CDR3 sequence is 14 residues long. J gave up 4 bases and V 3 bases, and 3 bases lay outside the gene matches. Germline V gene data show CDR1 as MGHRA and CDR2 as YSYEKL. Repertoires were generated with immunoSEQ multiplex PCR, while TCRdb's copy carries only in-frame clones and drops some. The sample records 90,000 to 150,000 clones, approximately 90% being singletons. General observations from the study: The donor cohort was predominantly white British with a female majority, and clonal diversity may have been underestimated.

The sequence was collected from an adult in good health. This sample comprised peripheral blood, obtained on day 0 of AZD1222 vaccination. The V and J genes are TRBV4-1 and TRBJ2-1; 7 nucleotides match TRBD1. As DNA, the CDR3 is TGCGCCAGCAGCCAGGACAGGACGTACAATGAGCAGTTCTTC. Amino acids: CASSQDRTYNEQFF.